The sequence of this TCR beta chain was determined in a study of graft-versus-host responses after intestinal transplantation. Study outcomes and limitations: Peak GvH clone levels in circulation were associated with early post-transplant HvG declines.

The germline V and J ends were trimmed by 2 bases and 8 bases, with 7 bases remaining between them. The V gene's germline CDR1 is DFQATT and CDR2 SNEGSKA (reference sequence). This CDR3 contains 11 residues. With respect to this clone: Its antigen is not known.

Clones were read by immunoSEQ multiplex PCR, and TCRdb kept only the in-frame ones, dropping some. The data hold some 41,000 clones, with just over 90% observed a single time. This chain joins TRBV20-1 and TRBJ2-4; D gene uncertain. This receptor was taken from a human patient who received an intestinal transplant, so some T cells may come from the graft donor. The sample here was PBMCs, taken less than 750 days after intestinal transplantation. This CDR3 is CSARRVDIQYF. The CDR3 coding sequence is TGCAGTGCTAGACGGGTTGACATTCAGTACTTC.